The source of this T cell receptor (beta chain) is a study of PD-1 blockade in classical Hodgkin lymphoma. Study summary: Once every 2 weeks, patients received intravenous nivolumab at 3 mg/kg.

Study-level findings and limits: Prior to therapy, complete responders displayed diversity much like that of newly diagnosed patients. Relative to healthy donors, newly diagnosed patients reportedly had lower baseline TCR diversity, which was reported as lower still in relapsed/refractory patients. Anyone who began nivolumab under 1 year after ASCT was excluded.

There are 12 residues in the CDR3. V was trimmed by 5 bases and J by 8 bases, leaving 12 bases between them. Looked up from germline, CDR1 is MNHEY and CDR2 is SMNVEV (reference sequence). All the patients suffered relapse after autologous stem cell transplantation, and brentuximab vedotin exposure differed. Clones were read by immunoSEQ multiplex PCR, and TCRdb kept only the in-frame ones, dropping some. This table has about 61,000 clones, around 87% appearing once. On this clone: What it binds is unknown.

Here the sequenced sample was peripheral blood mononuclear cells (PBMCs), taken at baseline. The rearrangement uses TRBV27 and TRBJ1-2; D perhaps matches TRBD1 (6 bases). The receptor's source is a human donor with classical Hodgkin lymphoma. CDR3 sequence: CASSTPGVGYTF. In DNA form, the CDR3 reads TGTGCCAGCAGTACCCCAGGGGTAGGCTACACCTTC.